The 32 T cell receptor beta chains listed next were all sequenced from one sample in a study of cytotoxic CD8 clonotypes in ibrutinib-treated CLL. Produced via immunoSEQ multiplex PCR; TCRdb's table is partial and in-frame only. Here the sample spans approximately 45,000 clones, roughly 76% being singletons. Sequenced material: PBMCs, taken after 12 months of ibrutinib treatment. The receptors come from a human donor with chronic lymphocytic leukemia.

This clone came up a few times. This sequence joins TRBV5-1 and TRBJ2-5; no firm D call. CDR3 length: 11 residues. Germline assignment: CDR1 SGHRS and CDR2 YFSETQ. V was shortened by 0 bases and J by 7 bases, with 4 bases between the two germline ends. CDR3 nucleotides: TGCGCCAGCAGCTTGGAGTTGACCCAGTACTTC. Its protein is CASSLELTQYF.

The chain carries TRBV10-1 and TRBJ1-2; D call uncertain. Germline values: CDR1 WNHNN, CDR2 SYGVQD (reference sequence). This CDR3 comprises 16 residues. The V end lost 0 bases, the J end lost 2 bases, and 13 bases lay between the germline ends. DNA of the CDR3: TGCGCCAGCAGTGAGTCTTCGGGATCAGCAAACTATGGCTACACCTTC. As protein: CASSESSGSANYGYTF.

The chain is built from TRBV5-1 and TRBJ2-1; no clear D gene. The germline V gene has CDR1 SGHRS and CDR2 YFSETQ. The CDR3 totals 15 residues. Between the trimmed V and J ends, which lost 2 bases and 7 bases, there was a span of 16 bases. CDR3: CASSFTGSQMNEQFF. In nucleotides, the CDR3 is TGCGCCAGCAGCTTCACCGGGTCACAGATGAATGAGCAGTTCTTC.

The rearrangement uses TRBV29-1 and TRBJ2-7; D gene ambiguous. With 6 bases removed from V and 2 bases from J, the gap between germline ends came to 11 bases. This CDR3 region has 12 residues. CDR1 SQVTM and CDR2 ANQGSEA come from the germline V gene. CDR3 sequence: CSVSQRTYEQYF. The CDR3 nucleotides are TGCAGCGTGTCCCAAAGGACCTACGAGCAGTACTTC.

The chain employs TRBV11-1 and TRBJ1-1; maybe TRBD1 (5 bases). V dropped 4 bases and J dropped 3 bases, with 18 bases sitting between them. Germline V gene data show CDR1 as SGHAT and CDR2 as FQDESV (reference sequence). CDR3 length: 16 residues. The CDR3 is CASSSPTEGIYTEAFF. The CDR3 nucleotides read TGTGCCAGCAGCTCCCCCACCGAGGGGATTTACACTGAAGCTTTCTTT.

The CDR3 DNA reads TGTGCCAGCAGCTTTGTCGCAGGGTTCACAGATACGCAGTATTTT. It specifies CASSFVAGFTDTQYF. The rearrangement links TRBV11-2 to TRBJ2-3; a possible D gene is TRBD1 (5 bases). Germline V lookup: CDR1 SGHAT, CDR2 FQNNGV. This CDR3 contains 15 residues. V was pared by 3 bases and J by 2 bases, with 12 bases between.

The chain has TRBV11-2 and TRBJ1-4; D is unresolved. V lost 2 bases, J lost 4 bases, and 8 bases lay in between. Per germline, CDR1 SGHAT and CDR2 FQNNGV. CDR3 length: 14 amino acids. In nucleotides, the CDR3 is TGTGCCAGCAGCTTATTCAGCATTAATGAAAAACTGTTTTTT. The encoded protein is CASSLFSINEKLFF.

This clone has a handful of counts. J is TRBJ2-3 and V is TRBV6-1; 13 bases align to TRBD2. Germline-derived CDR1 and CDR2 are MNHNS and SASEGT. J was trimmed by 9 bases and V by 6 bases; bases with no gene match: 9. The CDR3 has 15 residues. The chain's CDR3 is CASRPEGTSGETQYF. CDR3 nucleotide sequence: TGTGCCAGCAGGCCCGAGGGGACTAGCGGGGAAACGCAGTATTTT.

A few counts support this clone. V gene TRBV2 combines with J gene TRBJ2-7; no firm D call. Germline assignment: CDR1 SNHLY and CDR2 FYNNEI. V lost 9 bases and J 7 bases, leaving 10 bases between the germline ends. The CDR3 consists of 10 residues. DNA of the CDR3: TGTGCCAGTTATGGACCAGAGCAGTACTTC. Translated: CASYGPEQYF.

The chain combines TRBV6-6 with TRBJ1-3; perhaps TRBD1 as D (5 bases). There are 15 residues in the CDR3. Germline V lookup: CDR1 MNHNY, CDR2 SVGAGI (reference sequence). Between the trimmed V and J ends, which lost 5 bases and 0 bases, there was a span of 11 bases. The CDR3 region is CASSTTGGSGNTIYF. Here the CDR3 DNA reads TGTGCCAGCAGTACTACAGGAGGCTCTGGAAACACCATATATTTT.

This clone showed up just once. The chain combines TRBV7-9 with TRBJ2-7; 8 nucleotides line up with TRBD1. The CDR3 is 16 residues long. CDR1 and CDR2 from the germline V gene are SEHNR and FQNEAQ (reference sequence). V was clipped by 5 bases and J by 2 bases; unmatched bases: 11. As DNA, the CDR3 is TGTGCCAGCAGCCACCCAGACAGGGGCAGAACCTACGAGCAGTACTTC. Translation: CASSHPDRGRTYEQYF. Using reference TRBV7-9 and TRBJ2-7 for the parts outside the CDR3, the full variable domain is DTGVSQNPRHKITKRGQNVTFRCDPISEHNRLYWYRQTLGQGPEFLTYFQNEAQLEKSRLLSDRFSAERPKGSFSTLEIQRTEQGDSAMYLCASSHPDRGRTYEQYFGPGTRLTVT.

This clone has only a few counts. This chain joins TRBV11-2 and TRBJ1-1, with no clear D. Germline V CDR1 and CDR2: SGHAT, FQNNGV. With 8 bases removed from V and 7 bases from J, the gap between germline ends came to 14 bases. This CDR3 is 12 amino acids long. Here the CDR3 reads CASGAEWGEAFF. CDR3 in DNA: TGTGCCAGCGGCGCTGAGTGGGGTGAAGCTTTCTTT. The full variable domain, with the rest looked up from reference TRBV11-2 and TRBJ1-1, is EAGVAQSPRYKIIEKRQSVAFWCNPISGHATLYWYQQILGQGPKLLIQFQNNGVVDDSQLPKDRFSAERLKGVDSTLKIQPAKLEDSAVYLCASGAEWGEAFFGQGTRLTVV.

V and J are TRBV6-1 and TRBJ1-1; D gene unclear. Trimming cost V 4 bases and J 1 base, with 10 bases left between them. The CDR3 sequence is 14 residues long. The germline gives CDR1 MNHNS, CDR2 SASEGT. The CDR3 protein is CASSVGNTNTEAFF. DNA for the CDR3: TGTGCCAGCAGTGTCGGCAATACGAACACTGAAGCTTTCTTT.

The J gene is TRBJ2-5, the V gene TRBV10-3, with D perhaps TRBD1 or TRBD2 (6 bases each). The ends were cut back, 4 bases at V and 3 bases at J, with 12 bases in the middle. The CDR3 runs 14 residues. The V gene's germline CDR1 is ENHRY and CDR2 SYGVKD. The CDR3 spells CAISGGGREETQYF. CDR3 coding DNA: TGTGCCATCAGTGGAGGGGGGCGTGAAGAGACCCAGTACTTC.

The chain links TRBV9 to TRBJ1-2, with D tentatively TRBD1 (6 bases). CDR1 and CDR2 (germline): SGDLS, YYNGEE. Trimming shortened V by 0 bases and J by 4 bases, and 10 bases separated the two germline ends. This CDR3 spans 14 amino acids. The CDR3 here is CASSVAGQRYGYTF. The CDR3 nucleotides are TGTGCCAGCAGCGTAGCTGGACAGCGCTATGGCTACACCTTC.

The chain is built from TRBV19 and TRBJ1-6; D gene uncertain. CDR1 is LNHDA and CDR2 is SQIVND in the germline V gene (reference sequence). The CDR3 loop spans 13 amino acids. V dropped 3 bases and J dropped 8 bases, with 8 bases sitting between them. In nucleotides, the CDR3 is TGTGCCAGTAGTATTTATAATGATTCACCCCTCCACTTT. Translated: CASSIYNDSPLHF.

The chain joins TRBV9 to TRBJ2-5; 12 bases match TRBD2. Germline V gene lookup returns CDR1 SGDLS and CDR2 YYNGEE. The J segment lost 5 bases and the V segment lost 0 bases, leaving 8 bases of the junction unmatched. CDR3 size: 17 residues. The CDR3 coding sequence is TGTGCCAGCAGCGTAGCTTCTAGCGGGGGGGCTCGCGAGACCCAGTACTTC. This gives the protein CASSVASSGGARETQYF.

The V and J genes are TRBV15 and TRBJ2-1; the match to TRBD2 covers 10 bases. V lost 5 bases, J lost 2 bases, and 9 bases stayed unmatched. Per the germline V gene, CDR1 is LNHNV and CDR2 is YYDKDF (reference sequence). The CDR3 extends over 17 amino acids. In DNA, the CDR3 is TGTGCCACCAGCGGGGGAAGCGGGGGGGTCACCTACAATGAGCAGTTCTTC. It codes for CATSGGSGGVTYNEQFF.

This chain joins TRBV7-2 and TRBJ2-1; 11 nucleotides agree with TRBD2. Germline V lookup: CDR1 SGHTA, CDR2 FQGNSA. CDR3 size: 15 residues. After removal of 4 bases from V and 7 bases from J, the junction contained 6 bases not matched to a gene. The CDR3 region is CASSSLAGGPNEQFF. The CDR3 coding sequence is TGTGCCAGCAGCTCTTTAGCGGGGGGGCCGAATGAGCAGTTCTTC.

This chain uses TRBV5-1 with TRBJ2-5; D ambiguous. CDR1 SGHRS and CDR2 YFSETQ come from the germline V gene. The CDR3 length is 14 residues. V was shortened by 1 base and J by 7 bases, with 14 bases between the two germline ends. The DNA for the CDR3 is TGCGCCAGCAGCTTGTTCCCCCAACCCTCGACCCAGTACTTC. This sequence encodes CASSLFPQPSTQYF.

The rearrangement joins TRBV7-9 to TRBJ1-2; D ambiguous. The V and J ends lost 5 bases and 10 bases respectively, with 17 bases between them. The CDR3 contains 13 residues. In germline, CDR1 is SEHNR, CDR2 FQNEAQ (reference sequence). CDR3 in amino acids: CASSPQAQEDYTF. As DNA, the CDR3 is TGTGCCAGCAGCCCCCAGGCCCAAGAGGACTACACCTTC.

The chain combines TRBV6-1 with TRBJ1-1; D uncertain. This CDR3 contains 16 residues. CDR1 and CDR2 from the germline V gene are MNHNS and SASEGT. Between the trimmed V and J ends, which lost 2 bases and 0 bases, there was a span of 13 bases. The CDR3 DNA is TGTGCCAGCAGTGAACCGGGCACAGAGATGAACACTGAAGCTTTCTTT. Amino acid sequence: CASSEPGTEMNTEAFF.

V and J are TRBV6-1 and TRBJ1-6; a possible D gene is TRBD1 (5 bases). Germline V gene sequence: CDR1 MNHNS, CDR2 SASEGT. This CDR3 comprises 13 residues. With 8 bases removed from V and 3 bases from J, the gap between germline ends came to 8 bases. The CDR3 reads CASRGIYNSPLHF. CDR3 DNA sequence: TGTGCCAGCCGGGGCATCTATAATTCACCCCTCCACTTT.

In this sample, this clone turned up a few times. The gene calls are TRBV12-5 and TRBJ2-7; 7 bases line up with TRBD1. The CDR3 extends over 14 amino acids. V trimming: 7 bases; J trimming: 2 bases; junction bases outside the gene matches: 8. Germline V gene sequence: CDR1 LGHNT, CDR2 FRNRAP. As DNA, the CDR3 is TGTGCTAGTGTCAGGGACAGCCCAACCTACGAGCAGTACTTC. Protein product: CASVRDSPTYEQYF. Combining the CDR3 with reference TRBV12-5 and TRBJ2-7 gives the whole variable domain DARVTQTPRHKVTEMGQEVTMRCQPILGHNTVFWYRQTMMQGLELLAYFRNRAPLDDSGMPKDRFSAEMPDATLATLKIQPSEPRDSAVYFCASVRDSPTYEQYFGPGTRLTVT.

This chain uses TRBV7-9 with TRBJ1-1; TRBD1 aligns across 9 bases. In germline, CDR1 is SEHNR, CDR2 FQNEAQ (reference sequence). CDR3 length: 15 amino acids. Trimming at V came to 5 bases and at J to 1 base, leaving 5 bases not matched to a gene. CDR3 sequence (DNA): TGTGCCAGCAGCCTAAGACAGGGGGGGAACACTGAAGCTTTCTTT. Protein: CASSLRQGGNTEAFF.

This clone was recorded a few times. The junction does not match germline at one end; this may be a read error. V usage is TRBV6-1 and J usage is TRBJ1-5; TRBD1 is a possible D gene (5 bases). The CDR3 has 14 residues. CDR1 and CDR2 from the germline V gene are MNHNS and SASEGT. CDR3 sequence: CASNEFGGLEPQHF. In DNA form, the CDR3 reads TGTGCCAGCAATGAATTTGGGGGTTTGGAGCCCCAGCATTTT.

The chain carries TRBV7-3 and TRBJ2-1, with TRBD2 identical over 7 bases. This CDR3 has 15 residues. J was trimmed by 0 bases and V by 2 bases; bases with no gene match: 1. From germline, CDR1 is SGHTA and CDR2 FQGTGA. CDR3 amino acids: CASSLLADSYNEQFF. The DNA for the CDR3 is TGTGCCAGCAGCTTACTAGCGGACTCCTACAATGAGCAGTTCTTC. Filled out from reference TRBV7-3 and TRBJ2-1, the complete variable domain reads GAGVSQTPSNKVTEKGKYVELRCDPISGHTALYWYRQSLGQGPEFLIYFQGTGAADDSGLPNDRFFAVRPEGSVSTLKIQRTERGDSAVYLCASSLLADSYNEQFFGPGTRLTVL.

This clone is termed large (0.1 to 1%). The chain recombines TRBV6-5 with TRBJ2-2, with D hard to call. The CDR3 sequence is 14 residues long. The V and J ends lost 0 bases and 4 bases respectively, with 6 bases between them. Germline V gene data show CDR1 as MNHEY and CDR2 as SVGAGI. The CDR3 coding sequence is TGTGCCAGCAGTTACTCAAGAGCCACCGGGGAGCTGTTTTTT. It is translated as CASSYSRATGELFF.

The genes are TRBV15 and TRBJ2-7; tentative D call: TRBD1 (5 bases). CDR1 LNHNV and CDR2 YYDKDF come from the germline V gene (reference sequence). CDR3 length equals 15 residues. The V end was cut by 0 bases, the J end by 5 bases, with 14 bases between. The CDR3 loop reads CATSRDYTGSHEQYF. Here the CDR3 DNA reads TGTGCCACCAGCAGAGATTATACAGGTTCCCACGAGCAGTACTTC.

V usage is TRBV5-1 and J usage is TRBJ2-1, with D perhaps given as TRBD1 or TRBD2 (5 bases each). This CDR3 is 14 amino acids long. Trimming took off 4 bases at V and 3 bases at J, with 11 bases between the two ends. Germline V CDR1 and CDR2: SGHRS, YFSETQ. CDR3: CASSGRQSYNEQFF. DNA for the CDR3: TGCGCCAGCAGCGGGAGACAGAGCTACAATGAGCAGTTCTTC.

This chain links TRBV6-4 with TRBJ1-1; maybe TRBD1 (5 bases). V was trimmed by 3 bases and J by 3 bases, leaving 8 bases between them. The V gene's germline CDR1 is MRHNA and CDR2 SNTAGT. CDR3 length: 13 amino acids. The CDR3 sequence is CASSETDDTEAFF. CDR3 nucleotides: TGTGCCAGCAGTGAGACAGATGACACTGAAGCTTTCTTT.

By share, this clone ranks as medium-sized (0.01 to 0.1%). V gene TRBV5-6 combines with J gene TRBJ2-4; possible D gene TRBD2, 5 bases. The germline V gene has CDR1 SGHDT and CDR2 YYEEEE. V was shortened by 1 base and J by 6 bases, with 5 bases between the two germline ends. CDR3 length equals 12 residues. The CDR3 here is CASSLRGNIQYF. The CDR3 nucleotides are TGTGCCAGCAGCTTGCGGGGAAACATTCAGTACTTC.